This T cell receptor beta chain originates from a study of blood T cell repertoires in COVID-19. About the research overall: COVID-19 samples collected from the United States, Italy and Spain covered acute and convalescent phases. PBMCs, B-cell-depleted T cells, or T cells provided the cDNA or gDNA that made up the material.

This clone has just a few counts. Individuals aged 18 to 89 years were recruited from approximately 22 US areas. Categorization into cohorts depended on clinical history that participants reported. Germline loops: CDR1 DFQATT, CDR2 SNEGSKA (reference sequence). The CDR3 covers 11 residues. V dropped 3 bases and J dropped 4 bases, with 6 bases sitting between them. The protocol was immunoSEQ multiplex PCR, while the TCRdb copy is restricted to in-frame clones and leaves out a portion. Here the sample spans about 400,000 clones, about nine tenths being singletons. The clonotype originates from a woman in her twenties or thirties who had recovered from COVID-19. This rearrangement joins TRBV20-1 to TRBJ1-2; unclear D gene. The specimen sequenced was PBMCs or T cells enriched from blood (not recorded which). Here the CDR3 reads CSARPVYGYTF. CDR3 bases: TGCAGTGCTAGGCCAGTCTATGGCTACACCTTC.